This T cell receptor beta chain was captured in a study of T cells in tuberculosis. The V and J ends lost 0 bases and 6 bases respectively, with 7 bases between them. The CDR3 is 13 residues long. Germline V gene lookup returns CDR1 SGHRS and CDR2 YFSETQ. The table came from immunoSEQ multiplex PCR; TCRdb's copy has only in-frame clones and leaves some out. This sample has about 59,000 clones; 80% to 85% occur once, and the top ten carry around 13%. Thawed, overnight-rested PBMC were stained with GMM-loaded CD1B tetramer, viability dye and anti-CD3, then sorted. The lipid loaded on the CD1B tetramers was C32 glucose monomycolate from Rhodococcus equi.

The J gene is TRBJ1-5, the V gene TRBV5-1, with D perhaps matching TRBD1 (6 bases). The clonotype was recovered from an adult woman with latent tuberculosis. The sequenced material came from CD1b-GMM tetramer-negative cells sorted from PBMCs. This CDR3 is CASSLEDSQPQHF. The CDR3 DNA follows: TGCGCCAGCAGCTTGGAGGACAGTCAGCCCCAGCATTTT.